This T cell receptor (beta chain) was identified during a study of cytomegalovirus exposure and HLA in healthy donors. Findings and limits, study-wide: Certain sequence variants were highly shared and formed a cluster, and this cluster was likely a sequencing artifact. The majority of TCR sequences were rare, yet some public TCRs appeared in many donors. In a later analysis, common viral pathogens appeared linked to several of the most significant clusters.

Remarks on this clone: Its antigen is undetermined.

CDR1 and CDR2 (germline): SGHDT, YYEEEE. J was trimmed by 2 bases and V by 2 bases; bases with no gene match: 1. This CDR3 region has 14 residues. With 60 Vbeta and 13 Jbeta primers, the PCR was carried out. Study processing details: Later reanalysis found approximately 76 million unique TCR beta chains, roughly 10 million of them shared. The protocol was immunoSEQ multiplex PCR, while the TCRdb copy is restricted to in-frame clones and leaves out a portion. V and J calls and clone size are those listed in that table; D and trimming were worked out from the DNA. Here the sample spans more than 60,000 clones, about 81% being singletons.

The clonotype comes from a middle-aged woman in good health and CMV-seropositive. The gene calls are TRBV5-6 and TRBJ2-3; 8 bases are shared with TRBD2. Sequencing used PBMCs. The CDR3 loop reads CASSLAGVTDTQYF. CDR3 bases: TGTGCCAGCAGCTTAGCGGGGGTCACAGATACGCAGTATTTT.